This T cell receptor (beta chain) was found in a study of T cells after yellow fever vaccination. Regarding the study as a whole: Booster samples showed a return of most primary-vaccination clones (roughly 96% CD4, approximately 90% CD8).

UMIs were added to TCR cDNA along with a universal primer site when it was made by 5'RACE template switching. TCRdb processed the 5' RACE reads anew with MiXCR; each CDR3 protein has one entry. This table holds 450,000 to 600,000 distinct CDR3 sequences, 17% found once. This clonotype has a handful of counts. Its specificity is unknown. The TCR was taken from a man between 18 and 35 years old who received the YFV17D yellow fever vaccine. Sequencing was performed on PBMCs, taken 5 days after the first yellow fever vaccination.

CDR3 in amino acids: CATSDPQGRGTDTQYF. The CDR3 DNA follows: TGTGCCACCAGTGATCCACAGGGTCGGGGGACAGATACGCAGTATTTT. This chain links TRBV24-1 with TRBJ2-3; D tentatively fits TRBD1 or TRBD2 (6 bases each). CDR1 KGHDR and CDR2 SFDVKD come from the germline V gene. CDR3 size: 16 residues. Trimming shortened V by 3 bases and J by 3 bases, and 15 bases separated the two germline ends.